This T cell receptor (beta chain) was obtained from a study of sequential checkpoint blockade in melanoma. The overall study: Patients were randomized 1:1 to nivolumab-then-ipilimumab or ipilimumab-then-nivolumab first-line. Under 95 pretreatment tumor DNA samples were TCRβ immunosequenced.

Treatment given: randomized to nivolumab then ipilimumab (arm A) or the reverse (arm B). Repertoires were generated with immunoSEQ multiplex PCR, while TCRdb's copy carries only in-frame clones and drops some. The table has around 3,000 clones, 18% seen once; the top ten hold around 21%. This clone is classed as medium-sized. This specimen was tumor tissue (inferred from file names), taken from a patient given nivolumab and ipilimumab in sequence. The receptor was derived from a human donor with melanoma.

The CDR3 is CASSLVGAGGFDEQFF. DNA of the CDR3: TGTGCCAGCAGCTTAGTCGGCGCAGGGGGGTTCGATGAGCAGTTCTTC. This chain links TRBV11-3 with TRBJ2-1; weak D call: TRBD1 (7 bases). Deletions cut 1 base from V and 8 bases from J, with 18 bases between. Germline assignment: CDR1 SGHNT and CDR2 YENEEA. The CDR3 spans 16 residues.